These T cell receptor beta chains were read from a single sample in a study of T-cell reconstitution after alpha-beta-depleted transplantation in children. TCRdb re-called the PCR reads through MiXCR, storing one row per CDR3 protein. Of roughly 610,000 distinct CDR3 sequences listed, under 12% are singletons. The sequences come from PBMCs from the stem cell graft donor, collected from the stem cell graft. The source is a human donor who donated a stem cell graft to a child with acute myeloid leukemia. Both conserved end residues are part of each CDR3. Each record gives: V gene, clone size, J gene, D gene, CDR3 length, CDR3 DNA, CDR3 protein. D genes are given only for firm matches. Clone size appears in some rows only: once, few, many, or a class for an expanded clone.

V: TRBV7-3
size: many
J: TRBJ2-1
D: NA
length: 13
DNA: TGTGCCAGCAGCCTTGGGGGGGCGGCTGAGCAGTTCTTC
CDR3: CASSLGGAAEQFF

V: TRBV28
size: NA
J: TRBJ2-7
D: NA
length: 15
DNA: TGTGCCAGCAGTCCTCCCGGGGGCCTCTCCTACGAGCAGTACTTC
CDR3: CASSPPGGLSYEQYF

V: TRBV6-5
size: few
J: TRBJ1-2
D: NA
length: 13
DNA: TGTGCCAGCAGTAACCCGAGGGGCGGCGGCTACACCTTC
CDR3: CASSNPRGGGYTF

V: TRBV2
size: NA
J: TRBJ2-1
D: NA
length: 14
DNA: TGTGCCAGCAGTGAAGAGTTCCAGGAGTATGAGCAGTTCTTC
CDR3: CASSEEFQEYEQFF

V: TRBV18
size: few
J: TRBJ1-2
D: NA
length: 17
DNA: TGTGCCAGCTCACCCGCAGGGGTGCGGGGGACTTACTATGGCTACACCTTC
CDR3: CASSPAGVRGTYYGYTF

V: TRBV12-3/TRBV12-4
size: many
J: TRBJ1-1
D: TRBD1
length: 14
DNA: TGTGCCAGCAGTTTTTGGGGACAGACCTTTGAAGCTTTCTTT
CDR3: CASSFWGQTFEAFF

V: TRBV20-1
size: NA
J: TRBJ2-7
D: TRBD2
length: 15
DNA: TGCAGTGCTCGTGCTGCGACTAGCGGATCCTACGAGCAGTACTTC
CDR3: CSARAATSGSYEQYF

V: TRBV6-1
size: NA
J: TRBJ2-1
D: TRBD1
length: 14
DNA: TGTGCCAGCAATGACAGGGGATCCTACAATGAGCAGTTCTTC
CDR3: CASNDRGSYNEQFF

V: TRBV20-1
size: many
J: TRBJ1-1
D: NA
length: 12
DNA: TGCAGTGCTAGCTACAGGAACACTGAAGCTTTCTTT
CDR3: CSASYRNTEAFF

V: TRBV27
size: many
J: TRBJ2-2
D: NA
length: 17
DNA: TGTGCCAGCAGTGGGAATTTATGGGGCGTGAATGCAGGGGAGCTGTTTTTT
CDR3: CASSGNLWGVNAGELFF

V: TRBV6-2/TRBV6-3
size: few
J: TRBJ2-7
D: NA
length: 15
DNA: TGTGCCAGCAGTTACTCGTTCGACGGTAGCGACGAGCAGTACTTC
CDR3: CASSYSFDGSDEQYF

V: TRBV29-1
size: few
J: TRBJ2-7
D: TRBD2
length: 17
DNA: TGCAGCGTTGACTGGAGCGGGACTAGCGGGAGGATGGGCGAGCAGTACTTC
CDR3: CSVDWSGTSGRMGEQYF

V: TRBV3-1
size: NA
J: TRBJ2-1
D: NA
length: 12
DNA: TGTGCCAGCAGCCGGACCCCGGGCTTAAATTACTTC
CDR3: CASSRTPGLNYF

V: TRBV6-1
size: many
J: TRBJ2-1
D: NA
length: 11
DNA: TGTGCCAGCCAACTAGTTAATGAGCAGTTCTTC
CDR3: CASQLVNEQFF

V: TRBV29-1
size: few
J: TRBJ1-4
D: NA
length: 13
DNA: TGCAGCGCTTTGGAGGGGCGCAATGAAAAACTGTTTTTT
CDR3: CSALEGRNEKLFF

V: TRBV7-2
size: few
J: TRBJ2-3
D: NA
length: 12
DNA: TGTGCCAGCAGCTTAGATGCGTATACGCAGTATTTT
CDR3: CASSLDAYTQYF

V: TRBV28
size: many
J: TRBJ2-1
D: TRBD2
length: 14
DNA: TGTGCCAGCACGGCTAGCGGGGGGCGTAATGAGCAGTTCTTC
CDR3: CASTASGGRNEQFF

V: TRBV20-1
size: NA
J: TRBJ2-3
D: NA
length: 17
DNA: TGCTGTTGTTCTAGCGTCACGAGGGGGCCCAACACAGATACGCAGTATTTT
CDR3: CCCSSVTRGPNTDTQYF

V: TRBV20-1
size: NA
J: TRBJ1-3
D: NA
length: 18
DNA: TGCAGTGCTAGAGATCCAGGAAGGGGGGTATTCTCTGGAAACACCATATATTTT
CDR3: CSARDPGRGVFSGNTIYF

V: TRBV29-1
size: few
J: TRBJ2-7
D: NA
length: 13
DNA: TGCAGTGCCAAGGGACTGGTCTCCTACGAGCAGTACTTC
CDR3: CSAKGLVSYEQYF

V: TRBV29-1
size: many
J: TRBJ2-5
D: NA
length: 12
DNA: TGCAGCGCTCAAAACACGGGAGAGACCCAGTACTTC
CDR3: CSAQNTGETQYF

V: TRBV28
size: few
J: TRBJ1-2
D: TRBD1
length: 14
DNA: TGTGCCAGCAGTTCGACAGGGGGAGTGGATGGCTACACCTTC
CDR3: CASSSTGGVDGYTF

V: TRBV29-1
size: NA
J: TRBJ2-7
D: NA
length: 15
DNA: TGCAGCGTTGCAGGCGGGGCTAGCAGTACCTACCAGCAGTACTTC
CDR3: CSVAGGASSTYQQYF

V: TRBV20-1
size: NA
J: TRBJ2-2
D: NA
length: 16
DNA: TGCAGTGCTCCCGGTCGCCAGGGCTCTAACACCGGGGAGCTGTTTTTT
CDR3: CSAPGRQGSNTGELFF

V: TRBV5-6
size: many
J: TRBJ2-1
D: TRBD2
length: 17
DNA: TGTGCCAGCAGCTCGACTACGACTAGCGCGAACCGCAATGAGCAGTTCTTC
CDR3: CASSSTTTSANRNEQFF

V: TRBV5-1
size: few
J: TRBJ2-3
D: NA
length: 14
DNA: TGCGCCAGCAGCCGGCCGGACAGCACAGATACGCAGTATTTT
CDR3: CASSRPDSTDTQYF

V: TRBV20-1
size: many
J: TRBJ2-1
D: TRBD2
length: 15
DNA: TGCAGTGCGGAGCTACTAGCGGGAGGGTACAATGAGCAGTTCTTC
CDR3: CSAELLAGGYNEQFF

V: TRBV5-1
size: few
J: TRBJ2-7
D: TRBD2
length: 13
DNA: TGCGCCAGCAGCGCTGGACTAGCGGGAGATAAAGACTTC
CDR3: CASSAGLAGDKDF

V: TRBV7-9
size: many
J: TRBJ2-7
D: NA
length: 13
DNA: TGTGCCAGCACCCAGTCCGGACTCCCGGTTGAGTACTTC
CDR3: CASTQSGLPVEYF

V: TRBV29-1
size: NA
J: TRBJ1-1
D: NA
length: 11
DNA: TGCAGCGCCACTGAGTCCACTGAAGCTTTCTTT
CDR3: CSATESTEAFF

V: TRBV6-5
size: many
J: TRBJ1-1
D: NA
length: 17
DNA: TGTGCCAGCAGTTACTCAAATACAGGGTGGGGGGACACTGAAGCTTTCTTT
CDR3: CASSYSNTGWGDTEAFF

V: TRBV11-2
size: many
J: TRBJ2-3
D: TRBD2
length: 20
DNA: TGTGCCAGCAGCCAGGGAAGGGGAGGACTAGCGTCACGACACACAGATACGCAGTATTTT
CDR3: CASSQGRGGLASRHTDTQYF

V: TRBV27
size: few
J: TRBJ2-7
D: NA
length: 13
DNA: TGTGCCAGCAGTTTATCTTTCTCCTACGAGCAGTACTTC
CDR3: CASSLSFSYEQYF

V: TRBV5-1
size: many
J: TRBJ1-2
D: NA
length: 13
DNA: TGCGCCAGCAGCTTGGGACAGCGTTATGGCTACACCTTC
CDR3: CASSLGQRYGYTF

V: TRBV2
size: few
J: TRBJ2-7
D: NA
length: 14
DNA: TGTGCCAGCAGTACCCCCTGGTTAAGCAACGAGCAGTACTTC
CDR3: CASSTPWLSNEQYF

V: TRBV7-2
size: NA
J: TRBJ2-1
D: NA
length: 15
DNA: TGTGCCAGCAGCTTTAGGCCGCCCACCTACAATGAGCAGTTCTTC
CDR3: CASSFRPPTYNEQFF

V: TRBV6-2/TRBV6-3
size: many
J: TRBJ2-7
D: TRBD2
length: 15
DNA: TGTGCCAGCAGCCCATCCAGCGGGAGGTCCTACGAGCAGTACTTC
CDR3: CASSPSSGRSYEQYF

V: TRBV29-1
size: NA
J: TRBJ2-1
D: TRBD2
length: 13
DNA: TGCAGCGTTCAGCGGGATCACGCGGGTGAGCAGTTCTTC
CDR3: CSVQRDHAGEQFF

V: TRBV25-1
size: NA
J: TRBJ1-2
D: NA
length: 13
DNA: TGTGCCAGCATGGTGGGGGCCGAATATGGCTACACCTTC
CDR3: CASMVGAEYGYTF

V: TRBV5-1
size: NA
J: TRBJ2-3
D: NA
length: 17
DNA: TGCGCCAGCAGCTCATGGAGACGAACCTCCCTCACAGATACGCAGTATTTT
CDR3: CASSSWRRTSLTDTQYF

V: TRBV7-3
size: many
J: TRBJ2-1
D: NA
length: 13
DNA: TGTGCCAGCAGCCCAGACCCTTACAATGAGCAGTTCTTC
CDR3: CASSPDPYNEQFF

V: TRBV20-1
size: few
J: TRBJ2-7
D: TRBD1
length: 15
DNA: TGCAGTGCTAGAGATCAGCGTAGGGGGCTGTACGAGCAGTACTTC
CDR3: CSARDQRRGLYEQYF

V: TRBV27
size: NA
J: TRBJ1-2
D: TRBD1
length: 15
DNA: TGTGCCAGCAGTTTTGACATCAGGGGGCCCTATGGCTACACCTTC
CDR3: CASSFDIRGPYGYTF

V: TRBV7-8
size: many
J: TRBJ1-1
D: NA
length: 12
DNA: TGTGCCAGCAGCCCTTCCTACACTGAAGCTTTCTTT
CDR3: CASSPSYTEAFF

V: TRBV7-2
size: few
J: TRBJ2-1
D: TRBD2
length: 14
DNA: TGTGCCAGCAGCCCCGGGACTAGTTCATGGGAGCAGTTCTTC
CDR3: CASSPGTSSWEQFF

V: TRBV20-1
size: many
J: TRBJ2-5
D: TRBD2
length: 14
DNA: TGCAGTGCAGCCCCTAGCGGGAGGGAAGAGACCCAGTACTTC
CDR3: CSAAPSGREETQYF

V: TRBV4-3
size: few
J: TRBJ2-5
D: TRBD2
length: 16
DNA: TGCGCCAGCAGCCAAGACGGACTAGCGGACCAAGAGACCCAGTACTTC
CDR3: CASSQDGLADQETQYF

V: TRBV5-8
size: NA
J: TRBJ1-5
D: NA
length: 17
DNA: TGTGCCAGCCGGGATCTCCAACGGGTCTATAGCAATCAGCCCCAGCATTTT
CDR3: CASRDLQRVYSNQPQHF

V: TRBV7-2
size: NA
J: TRBJ2-5
D: NA
length: 13
DNA: TGTGCCAGCAGACCAGCCGGGAGAGAGACCCAGTACTTC
CDR3: CASRPAGRETQYF

V: TRBV20-1
size: many
J: TRBJ1-5
D: NA
length: 14
DNA: TGCAGTGCTAGGGAATACAGGGAAAATCAGCCCCAGCATTTT
CDR3: CSAREYRENQPQHF

V: TRBV29-1
size: many
J: TRBJ2-1
D: TRBD1
length: 14
DNA: TGCAGCGGCGGGACAGGGTTTGTGGACAATGAGCAGTTCTTC
CDR3: CSGGTGFVDNEQFF

V: TRBV2
size: few
J: TRBJ2-5
D: TRBD1
length: 13
DNA: TGTGCCAGCAGTGAAATAAAACAGGGGGCCTCGCTCTTC
CDR3: CASSEIKQGASLF

V: TRBV7-7
size: many
J: TRBJ2-1
D: NA
length: 17
DNA: TGTGCTAGCAGCCCAGAAGCCGGGACACGTATCCTAGGAGAGCAGTTCTTC
CDR3: CASSPEAGTRILGEQFF

V: TRBV7-3
size: few
J: TRBJ2-5
D: NA
length: 14
DNA: TGTGCCAGCAGCTTAAGCTCTCCCCAAGAGACCCAGTACTTC
CDR3: CASSLSSPQETQYF

V: TRBV3-1
size: few
J: TRBJ2-7
D: TRBD2
length: 14
DNA: TGTGCCAGCAGCCCGACTAGCGGGAGACACGAGCAGTACTTC
CDR3: CASSPTSGRHEQYF

V: TRBV7-9
size: few
J: TRBJ2-3
D: TRBD2
length: 17
DNA: TGTGCCAGCAGCCCGCGCATGGAGCGGGAAGGAATAGATACGCAGTATTTT
CDR3: CASSPRMEREGIDTQYF